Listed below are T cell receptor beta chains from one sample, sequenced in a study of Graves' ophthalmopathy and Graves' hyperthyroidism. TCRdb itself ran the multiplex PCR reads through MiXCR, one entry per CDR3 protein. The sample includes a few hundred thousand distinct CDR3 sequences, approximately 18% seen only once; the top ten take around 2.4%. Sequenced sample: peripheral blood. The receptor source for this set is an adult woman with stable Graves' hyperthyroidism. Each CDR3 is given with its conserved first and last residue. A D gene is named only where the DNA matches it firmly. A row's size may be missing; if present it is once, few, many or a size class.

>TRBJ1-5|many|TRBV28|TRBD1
TGTGCCACCTTCACGGACAGGGGGCCCAATCAGCCCCAGCATTTT
CATFTDRGPNQPQHF
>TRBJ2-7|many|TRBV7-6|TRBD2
TGTGCCAGCAGCTTATTCGCGGGAGAGGGTAACGAGCAGTACTTC
CASSLFAGEGNEQYF
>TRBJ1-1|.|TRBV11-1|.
TGTGCCAGCAGAGAGGTGCTGGGCAGAAGACTCCTGAACACTGAAGCTTTCTTT
CASREVLGRRLLNTEAFF
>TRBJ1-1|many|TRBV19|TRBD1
TGTGCCAGTATCGAGAGGAAGGGGGCTGGGACTGAAGCTTTCTTT
CASIERKGAGTEAFF
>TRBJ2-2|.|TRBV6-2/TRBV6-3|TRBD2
TGTGCCAGCCGAATGAGCGGGGTCACCGGGGAGCTGTTTTTT
CASRMSGVTGELFF
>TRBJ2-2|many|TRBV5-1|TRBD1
TGCGCCAGCAGCCGCCCGGGACAGGGGCGGACCGGGGAGCTGTTTTTT
CASSRPGQGRTGELFF
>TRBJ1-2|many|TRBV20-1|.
TGCAGTGCTAGAGATATCGGAAGAAACTATGGCTACACCTTC
CSARDIGRNYGYTF
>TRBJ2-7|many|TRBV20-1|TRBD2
TGCAGTGCTAGAGATCCTAGCGGGAGAGGTGCAAAGCAGTACTTC
CSARDPSGRGAKQYF
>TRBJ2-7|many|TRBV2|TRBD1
TGTGCCAGCATGGACAGGGCCGGGAACGTCCACGAGCAGTACTTC
CASMDRAGNVHEQYF
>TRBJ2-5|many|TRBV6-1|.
TGTGCCAGCAGTAAATTCGGACCCTTGGGAGAGACCCAGTACTTC
CASSKFGPLGETQYF
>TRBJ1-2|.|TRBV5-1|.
TGCGCCAGCAGCTCCCAGAACTATGGCTACACCTTC
CASSSQNYGYTF
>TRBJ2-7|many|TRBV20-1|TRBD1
TGCAGTGCTCGGGACAGCCTCTACGAGCAGTACTTC
CSARDSLYEQYF
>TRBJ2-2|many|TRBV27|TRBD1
TGTGCCAGCAGAAAACCAGTGGGACAGGGGGCGAACACCGGGGAGCTGTTTTTT
CASRKPVGQGANTGELFF
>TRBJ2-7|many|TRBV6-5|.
TGTGCCAGCAGTTACTCGAATCAGCAGTACTTC
CASSYSNQQYF
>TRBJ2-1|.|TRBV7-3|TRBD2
TGTGCCAGCAGCCGAGGAGTAGCGGGAGTTTCTGATGAGCAGTTCTTC
CASSRGVAGVSDEQFF
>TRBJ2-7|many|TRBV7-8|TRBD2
TGTGCCAGCAGCTTGACTAGCCTCTACGAGCAGTACTTC
CASSLTSLYEQYF
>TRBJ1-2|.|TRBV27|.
TGTGCCAGCAGTGATTCAGGCTTTGGTTATGGCTACACCTTC
CASSDSGFGYGYTF
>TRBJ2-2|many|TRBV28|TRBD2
TGTGCCAGCAGCACATCAGGGACTAGCGGGAGTAGGACCTACACCGGGGAGCTGTTTTTT
CASSTSGTSGSRTYTGELFF
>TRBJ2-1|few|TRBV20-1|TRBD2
TGCAGTGCTAGAGATTTAGCGGGAGGGGCCTACAATGAGCAGTTCTTC
CSARDLAGGAYNEQFF
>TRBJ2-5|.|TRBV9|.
TGTGCCAGCAGCGCTGGAGACCGGGACGGACAAGAGACCCAGTACTTC
CASSAGDRDGQETQYF
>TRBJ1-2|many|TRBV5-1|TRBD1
TGCGCCAGCAGCTTGGACCGGGACAGGGGGATAGGAGGCTACACCTTC
CASSLDRDRGIGGYTF
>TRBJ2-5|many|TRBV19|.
TGTGCCAGTAGTATAATGCCGGAGGGGGCGGAGACCCAGTACTTC
CASSIMPEGAETQYF
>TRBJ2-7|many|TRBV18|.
TGTGCCAGCTCACCAAATCGTTGGGATCGGTACTTC
CASSPNRWDRYF
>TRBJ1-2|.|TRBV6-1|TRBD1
TGTGCCAGCAGGGGCAGGGGGAACTATGGCTACACCTTC
CASRGRGNYGYTF
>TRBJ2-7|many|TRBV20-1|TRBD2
TGCAGTGCTAGGGAGCCAGCGGGAGGTTACGAGCAGTACTTC
CSAREPAGGYEQYF
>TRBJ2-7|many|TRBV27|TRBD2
TGTGCCAGCAGTCGAGCGGGAGTGTACGAGCAGTACTTC
CASSRAGVYEQYF
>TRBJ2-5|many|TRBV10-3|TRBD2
TGTGCCATCAGTGAGGGGGGGGGACAAGAGACCCAGTACTTC
CAISEGGGQETQYF
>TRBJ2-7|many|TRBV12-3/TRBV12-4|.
TGTGCCAGCAGTTTTAGGGCAAACTACGAGCAGTACTTC
CASSFRANYEQYF
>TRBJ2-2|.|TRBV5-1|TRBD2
TGCGCCAGCGAAGACACTGCGGGAGATCCCGGGGAGCTGTTTTTT
CASEDTAGDPGELFF
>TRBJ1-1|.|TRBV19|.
TGTGCCAGTAGTATTCTTGGCAACACTGAAGCTTTCTTT
CASSILGNTEAFF
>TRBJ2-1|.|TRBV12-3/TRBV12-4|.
TGTGCCAGCAGTTTTACGACCCAGGGCAATGAGCAGTTCTTC
CASSFTTQGNEQFF
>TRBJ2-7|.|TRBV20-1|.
TGCAGTGCTAGAGACAGATTCTACGAGCAGTACTTC
CSARDRFYEQYF
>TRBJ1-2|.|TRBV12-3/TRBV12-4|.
TGTGCCAGCAGTCTGGGGATCGGGCAACTCTATGGCTACACCTTC
CASSLGIGQLYGYTF
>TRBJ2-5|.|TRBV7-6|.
TGTGCCAGCAGTCCCAATGTGAAGACCCAGTACTTC
CASSPNVKTQYF
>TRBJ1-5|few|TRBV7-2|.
TGTGCCAGCAGCTTTGGGGTGGGCCCCAATCAGCCCCAGCATTTT
CASSFGVGPNQPQHF
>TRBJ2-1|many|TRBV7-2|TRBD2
TGTGCCAGCAGCTCCAGCGGGAGCTACAATGAGCAGTTCTTC
CASSSSGSYNEQFF
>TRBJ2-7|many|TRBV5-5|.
TGTGCCAGCAGCCAGTCCGTGGACGAGCAGTACTTC
CASSQSVDEQYF
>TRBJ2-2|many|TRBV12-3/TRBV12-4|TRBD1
TGTGCCAGCAGTCGTGGACAGGGCCTGACCGGGGAGCTGTTTTTT
CASSRGQGLTGELFF
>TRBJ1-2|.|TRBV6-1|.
TGTGCCAGCAGTGAAATGGGAATTGGTGGCTACACCTTC
CASSEMGIGGYTF
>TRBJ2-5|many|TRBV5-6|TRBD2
TGTGCCAGCAGCTTCCTAGCGGGAGATCTAGAGACCCAGTACTTC
CASSFLAGDLETQYF
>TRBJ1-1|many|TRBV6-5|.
TGTGCCAGCGGAGGGGACCGAGTGAACACTGAAGCTTTCTTT
CASGGDRVNTEAFF
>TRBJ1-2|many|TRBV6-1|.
TGTGCCAGCATCCCGTCAGCGGGGGGCGGCTACACCTTC
CASIPSAGGGYTF
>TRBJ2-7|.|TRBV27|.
TGTGCCAGCAGTCATGAGAGGGGGGCCTACGAGCAGTACTTC
CASSHERGAYEQYF
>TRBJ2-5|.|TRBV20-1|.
TGCAGTGCTAGAGATCGGGGCCTAACCCAAGAGACCCAGTACTTC
CSARDRGLTQETQYF
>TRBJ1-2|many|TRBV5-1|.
TGCGCCAGCAGCACCGGGGAGGGATATGGCTACACCTTC
CASSTGEGYGYTF
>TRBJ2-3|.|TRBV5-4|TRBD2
TGTGCCAGCAGCTCCTTAGCGGGAGGGGTCACAGATACGCAGTATTTT
CASSSLAGGVTDTQYF
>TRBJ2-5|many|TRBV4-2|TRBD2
TGTGCCAGCAGCCAAGATTTGAGCGGGAGAGCGACCCAGTACTTC
CASSQDLSGRATQYF
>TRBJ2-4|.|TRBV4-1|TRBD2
TGCGCCAGCAGACGGGGGGTTGGCAAAAACATTCAGTACTTC
CASRRGVGKNIQYF
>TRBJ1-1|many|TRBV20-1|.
TGCAGTGCTACAGAAGCGGGGGCGCGGACTGAAGCTTTCTTT
CSATEAGARTEAFF
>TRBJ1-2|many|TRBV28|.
TGTGCCAGCAGTTTTTTCCAGGGGCGAGGTGAAAGGGGCTACACCTTC
CASSFFQGRGERGYTF
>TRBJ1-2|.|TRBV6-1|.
TGTGCCAGCAGTGAACCGTGGGAAGCAGGCTGGCTCGGCTACACCTTC
CASSEPWEAGWLGYTF
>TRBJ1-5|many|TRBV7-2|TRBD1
TGTGCCAGCAGCCGGGACAGGGATGGTCAGCCCCAGCATTTT
CASSRDRDGQPQHF
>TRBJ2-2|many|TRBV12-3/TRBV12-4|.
TGTGCCAGCAGTCCTCGACAGGCCCTCAGGGATCCCGGGGAGCTGTTTTTT
CASSPRQALRDPGELFF
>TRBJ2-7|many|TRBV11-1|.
TGTGCCAGCAGCCTAGAAGGGGACGCGTCCTTCTACGAGCAGTACTTC
CASSLEGDASFYEQYF